This T cell receptor (beta chain) was recorded in a study of OX40 agonist ivuxolimab in advanced cancers. Looking at the study overall: The patients received ivuxolimab by intravenous route every 2 weeks at 0.01 to 10 mg/kg. The study enrolled dose-escalation patients with hepatocellular carcinoma, melanoma, renal cell or head and neck cancer.

Produced via immunoSEQ multiplex PCR; TCRdb's table is partial and in-frame only. Altogether approximately 90,000 clones are present, roughly 89% being singletons, with the ten largest covering approximately 0.36%. The CDR3 runs to 12 residues. V was cut by 0 bases and J by 8 bases, with 6 bases left in between. Germline CDR1 and CDR2: SGDLS and YYNGEE. The TCR sequence derives from an adult with an advanced solid tumor such as melanoma, head and neck, liver or kidney cancer. The sample was CD4+ or CD8+ T cells sorted from blood, taken in a trial of the OX40 agonist ivuxolimab. The chain uses TRBV9 and TRBJ2-1; D unresolved. CDR3 sequence: CASSVDGHEQFF. CDR3 in DNA: TGTGCCAGCAGCGTAGACGGGCATGAGCAGTTCTTC.